This passage covers 12 T cell receptor beta chains from one sample sequenced in a study of T-cell memory formation after mild COVID-19 (dated by TCRdb to 2020 to 2022). Libraries were constructed by 5' RACE. Sequencing used an Illumina NovaSeq 6000. The public reads were run again by TCRdb, first through fastp at Q25 and then through MiXCR, and only productive beta chains were kept. Identical CDR3 proteins give one entry, which carries the most common genes and DNA. The sample yields fewer than 600,000 distinct CDR3 sequences; roughly 21% were counted once. The top ten constitute about 8.2% of the sample. The sequencing input was PBMCs or a T cell subset sorted from them (not recorded which). The source of these receptors is an adult woman who had mild COVID-19 (a few samples of this study predate the infection). The sample titles of this study are shuffled in the database, so cell type and time point are left out; the donor was told from shared clones.

The sample holds a few counts of this clonotype. The chain joins TRBV12-3 or TRBV12-4 to TRBJ2-7, with 10 bases that match TRBD1. The V segment lost 6 bases and the J segment 2 bases; nucleotides outside the gene matches: 13. The CDR3 runs to 17 residues. The CDR3 spells CASRGVPRTGGTYEQYF. As DNA, the CDR3 is TGTGCCAGCAGGGGGGTCCCCAGGACAGGGGGGACCTACGAGCAGTACTTC.

This chain links TRBV4-3 with TRBJ2-1; no clear D. Germline V gives CDR1 LGHNA, CDR2 YSLEER. V lost 2 bases and J 7 bases, leaving 9 bases between the germline ends. The CDR3 is made up of 13 amino acids. The CDR3 nucleotides read TGCGCCAGCAGCCAAAATGAGGAGAATGAGCAGTTCTTC. Its translation: CASSQNEENEQFF.

This rearrangement joins TRBV30 to TRBJ1-1; D call uncertain. CDR1 and CDR2 from the germline V gene are GTSNPN and SVGIG (reference sequence). This CDR3 has 15 amino acids. V was cut by 3 bases and J by 4 bases, with 18 bases left in between. CDR3 protein: CAWRSAEWGTTEAFF. The CDR3 nucleotides are TGTGCCTGGAGATCGGCAGAATGGGGTACCACTGAAGCTTTCTTT.

The V gene is TRBV7-9, the J gene TRBJ2-1; the D call may be TRBD1 or TRBD2 (6 bases each). The CDR3 loop spans 17 amino acids. Germline CDR1 SEHNR, CDR2 FQNEAQ (reference sequence). DNA for the CDR3: TGTGTGAGCAGCATTGACCGGGCCCCTGGGGGGCACAATGAGCAGTTCTTC. Translating gives CVSSIDRAPGGHNEQFF.

This clonotype appeared a few times. The chain is built from TRBV4-1 and TRBJ1-1; 9 bases agree with TRBD1. CDR3 length: 13 residues. Losses at the gene ends were 4 bases for V and 9 bases for J; bases not matched to a gene: 6. Per the germline V gene, CDR1 is MGHRA and CDR2 is YSYEKL. The CDR3 DNA sequence: TGCGCCAGCAGCCCGCTCGGACAGGGGAAAGCTTTCTTT. This translates into CASSPLGQGKAFF.

This clonotype showed up just a few times. The V and J genes are TRBV24-1 and TRBJ2-1; TRBD2 agrees at 11 bases. The CDR3 is 16 residues long. Germline lookup yields CDR1 KGHDR and CDR2 SFDVKD. The junction had 9 bases not matched to a gene; V was cut back by 4 bases and J by 8 bases. The CDR3 DNA reads TGTGCCACCAGTGAGGTAGCGGGAGGGCCTAAGGATGAGCAGTTCTTC. It is translated as CATSEVAGGPKDEQFF.

The V call is TRBV12-3 or TRBV12-4, the J call TRBJ1-5, with D possibly being TRBD1 (5 bases). This CDR3 has 15 amino acids. Trimming took 9 bases from V and 6 from J, leaving 21 bases between them. The CDR3: CASSVGRQGGQPQHF. The CDR3 DNA reads as TGTGCCAGTAGTGTTGGACGGCAGGGCGGTCAGCCCCAGCATTTT.

This clonotype has more than one count but fewer than ten. This chain links TRBV7-2 with TRBJ1-1; D remains unclear. CDR3 length: 14 residues. Deletions cut 3 bases from V and 2 bases from J, with 10 bases between. The germline gives CDR1 SGHTA, CDR2 FQGNSA. The CDR3 spells CASSFSTPNTEAFF. The CDR3 DNA follows: TGTGCCAGCAGCTTTAGCACACCAAACACTGAAGCTTTCTTT. Combining the CDR3 with reference TRBV7-2 and TRBJ1-1 gives the whole variable domain GAGVSQSPSNKVTEKGKDVELRCDPISGHTALYWYRQSLGQGLEFLIYFQGNSAPDKSGLPSDRFSAERTGGSVSTLTIQRTQQEDSAVYLCASSFSTPNTEAFFGQGTRLTVV.

The table lists this clonotype with a few counts. The chain is built from TRBV18 and TRBJ1-1; D is possibly TRBD1 (5 bases). CDR1 and CDR2 (germline): KGHSH, LQKENI. With 6 bases removed from V and 1 base from J, the gap between germline ends came to 18 bases. CDR3 length equals 16 residues. The CDR3 nucleotides are TGTGCCAGCTCCACCCGGGCAGGTGGGGGGAACACTGAAGCTTTCTTT. This gives the protein CASSTRAGGGNTEAFF.

This clonotype came up a few times. The J gene is TRBJ2-7, the V gene TRBV20-1; TRBD2 aligns across 10 bases. This CDR3 spans 14 amino acids. V shed 3 bases and J 3 bases; nucleotides not matched to a gene: 5. Per germline, CDR1 DFQATT and CDR2 SNEGSKA (reference sequence). This CDR3 is CSARERGGRYEQYF. CDR3 bases: TGCAGTGCTAGGGAGCGGGGGGGCCGCTACGAGCAGTACTTC.

The chain couples TRBV7-9 to TRBJ2-1; TRBD2 might be the D (6 bases). CDR1 SEHNR and CDR2 FQNEAQ come from the germline V gene (reference sequence). Trimming removed 7 bases at V and 8 bases at J, with 21 bases between. The CDR3 has 15 residues. CDR3 sequence: CASMEGGASLDEQFF. CDR3 nucleotide sequence: TGTGCCAGCATGGAAGGCGGGGCCTCCTTGGATGAGCAGTTCTTC.

This clonotype was seen only once. The CDR3 is CASSLDARQGAFF. The CDR3 DNA sequence: TGTGCCAGCAGCTTAGATGCTAGGCAAGGGGCGTTCTTC. The rearrangement links TRBV7-3 to TRBJ2-1, with a tentative D call TRBD1 (5 bases). V lost 2 bases, J lost 15 bases, and 17 bases lay in between. The CDR3 consists of 13 residues. Germline V gene data show CDR1 as SGHTA and CDR2 as FQGTGA.